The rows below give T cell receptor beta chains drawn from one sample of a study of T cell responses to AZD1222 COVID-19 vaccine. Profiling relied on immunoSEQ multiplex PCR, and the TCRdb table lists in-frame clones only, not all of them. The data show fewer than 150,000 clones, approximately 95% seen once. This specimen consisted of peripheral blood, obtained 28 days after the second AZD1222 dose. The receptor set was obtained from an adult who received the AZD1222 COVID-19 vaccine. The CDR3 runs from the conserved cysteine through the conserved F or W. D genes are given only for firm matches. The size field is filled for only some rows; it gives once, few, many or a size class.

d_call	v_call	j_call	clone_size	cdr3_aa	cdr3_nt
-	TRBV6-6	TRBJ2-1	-	CASSPGRDPYNEQFF	TGTGCCAGCAGCCCAGGGCGGGACCCCTACAATGAGCAGTTCTTC
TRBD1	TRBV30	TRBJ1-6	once	CAWSRTGSSPLHF	TGTGCCTGGAGCAGGACAGGGAGTTCACCCCTCCACTTT
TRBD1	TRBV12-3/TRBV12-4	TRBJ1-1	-	CASSRQGSTEAFF	TGTGCCAGCAGCAGACAGGGTTCCACTGAAGCTTTCTTT
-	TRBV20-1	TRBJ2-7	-	CSATPGEEQYF	TGCAGTGCTACCCCAGGGGAAGAGCAGTACTTC
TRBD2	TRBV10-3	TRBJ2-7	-	CAISESSGGYEQYF	TGTGCCATCAGTGAGTCTAGCGGGGGGTACGAGCAGTACTTC
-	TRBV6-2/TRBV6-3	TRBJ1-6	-	CASSYSSSQRNSPLHF	TGTGCCAGCAGTTACTCGAGCTCCCAAAGGAATTCACCCCTCCACTTT
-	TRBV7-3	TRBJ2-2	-	CASRVSGGELFF	TGTGCCAGCAGGGTTTCGGGCGGGGAGCTGTTTTTT
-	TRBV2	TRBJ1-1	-	CASTQDNTEAFF	TGTGCCAGCACGCAGGATAACACTGAAGCTTTCTTT
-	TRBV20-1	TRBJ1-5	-	CSASFRAGNQPQHF	TGCAGTGCTAGTTTCAGGGCGGGCAATCAGCCCCAGCATTTT
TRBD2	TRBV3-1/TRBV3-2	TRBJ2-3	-	CASSQDSTRLAGGTSTDTQYF	TGTGCCAGCAGCCAAGATTCAACGAGACTAGCGGGGGGGACTAGCACAGATACGCAGTATTTT
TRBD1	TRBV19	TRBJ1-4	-	CASSRTGRSEKLFF	TGTGCCAGTAGTCGGACAGGGAGAAGCGAAAAACTGTTTTTT
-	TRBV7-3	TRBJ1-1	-	CASSFPAGNTEAFF	TGTGCCAGCAGCTTCCCCGCCGGGAACACTGAAGCTTTCTTT
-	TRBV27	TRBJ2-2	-	CASRHTGELFF	TGTGCCAGCAGGCATACCGGGGAGCTGTTTTTT
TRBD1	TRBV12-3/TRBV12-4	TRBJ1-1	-	CASSLRQGTEAFF	TGTGCCAGCAGTTTAAGACAGGGAACTGAAGCTTTCTTT
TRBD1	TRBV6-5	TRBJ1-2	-	CASSAGTDNYGYTF	TGTGCCAGCAGCGCCGGGACAGATAACTATGGCTACACCTTC
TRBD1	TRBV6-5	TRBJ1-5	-	CASRAGTGYHQPQHF	TGTGCCAGCAGAGCCGGGACAGGGTACCATCAGCCCCAGCATTTT
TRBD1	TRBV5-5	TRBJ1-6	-	CASSFKYPGQGISPLHF	TGTGCCAGCAGCTTTAAGTATCCGGGACAGGGGATTTCACCCCTCCACTTT
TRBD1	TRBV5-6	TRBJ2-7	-	CASSFQGVYREQYF	TGTGCCAGCAGCTTCCAGGGGGTCTATCGGGAGCAGTACTTC
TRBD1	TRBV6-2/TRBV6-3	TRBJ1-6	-	CASSPPGQDNSPLHF	TGTGCCAGCAGTCCACCGGGACAGGATAATTCACCCCTCCACTTT
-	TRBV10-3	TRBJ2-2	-	CAIMVLQSGELFF	TGTGCCATCATGGTCCTACAATCCGGGGAGCTGTTTTTT
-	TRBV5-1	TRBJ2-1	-	CASSLAGKGGRKDEQFF	TGCGCCAGCAGCTTGGCCGGTAAGGGAGGCAGGAAGGATGAGCAGTTCTTC
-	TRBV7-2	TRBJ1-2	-	CASSLWGNYGYTF	TGTGCCAGCAGCTTATGGGGTAACTATGGCTACACCTTC
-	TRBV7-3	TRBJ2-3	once	CASSLRGGGTQYF	TGTGCCAGCAGCTTAAGGGGGGGCGGTACGCAGTATTTT
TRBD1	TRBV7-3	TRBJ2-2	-	CASSRDRNTGELFF	TGTGCCAGCAGCCGGGACAGAAACACCGGGGAGCTGTTTTTT
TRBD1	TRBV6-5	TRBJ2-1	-	CASSSSGQSYNEQFF	TGTGCCAGCAGTTCCTCGGGACAGAGCTACAATGAGCAGTTCTTC
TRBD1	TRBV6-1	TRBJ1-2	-	CASSESARGNYGYTF	TGTGCCAGCAGCGAGTCCGCCAGGGGGAACTATGGCTACACCTTC
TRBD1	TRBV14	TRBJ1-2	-	CASTKDRGLGYTF	TGTGCCAGCACCAAAGACAGGGGGCTCGGCTACACCTTC
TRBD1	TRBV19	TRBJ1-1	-	CASSLATGMNTEAFF	TGTGCCAGTAGTCTAGCGACAGGGATGAACACTGAAGCTTTCTTT
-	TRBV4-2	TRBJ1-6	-	CASSQELGRIESPLHF	TGTGCCAGCAGCCAAGAGTTAGGGAGGATAGAATCACCCCTCCACTTT
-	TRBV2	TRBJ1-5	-	CASRGGFNNQPQHF	TGTGCCAGCAGGGGCGGGTTTAACAATCAGCCCCAGCATTTT
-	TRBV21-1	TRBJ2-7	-	CASSRTDGIDEQYF	TGTGCCAGCAGCAGGACAGACGGGATCGACGAGCAGTACTTC
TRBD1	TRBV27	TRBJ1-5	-	CASSLSTGGVQPQHF	TGTGCCAGCAGTTTATCGACAGGGGGCGTGCAGCCCCAGCATTTT
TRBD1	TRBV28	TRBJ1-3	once	CASSGGQGLANTIYF	TGTGCCAGCAGTGGCGGACAGGGCTTAGCAAACACCATATATTTT
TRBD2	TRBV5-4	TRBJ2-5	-	CASSFRGGGETQYF	TGTGCCAGCAGCTTCCGGGGGGGAGGAGAGACCCAGTACTTC
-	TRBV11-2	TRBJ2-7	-	CASGPTNPYEQYF	TGTGCCAGCGGCCCAACTAACCCCTACGAGCAGTACTTC
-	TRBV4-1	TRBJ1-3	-	CASSQGTLRLGNTIYF	TGCGCCAGCAGCCAAGGGACCCTACGCTTGGGAAACACCATATATTTT
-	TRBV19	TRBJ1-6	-	CASSILQGGNSPLHF	TGTGCCAGTAGTATCCTCCAGGGTGGCAATTCACCCCTCCACTTT
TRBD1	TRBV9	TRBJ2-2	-	CASTDRVDGELFF	TGTGCCAGCACGGACAGGGTGGACGGGGAGCTGTTTTTT
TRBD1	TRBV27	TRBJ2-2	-	CASSPLYRGRNTGELFF	TGTGCCAGCAGCCCTTTATACAGGGGGCGTAACACCGGGGAGCTGTTTTTT
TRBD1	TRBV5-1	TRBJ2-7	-	CASSRDRAYEQYF	TGCGCCAGCAGCCGGGACAGGGCTTACGAGCAGTACTTC
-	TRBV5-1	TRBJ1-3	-	CASSSLSGNTIYF	TGCGCCAGCAGTTCACTTTCTGGAAACACCATATATTTT
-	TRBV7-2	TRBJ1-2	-	CASSLGGGANYGYTF	TGTGCCAGCAGCTTAGGTGGTGGAGCTAACTATGGCTACACCTTC
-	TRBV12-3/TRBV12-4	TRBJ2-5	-	CASSLRRRETQYF	TGTGCCAGCAGTTTACGGAGGCGGGAGACCCAGTACTTC
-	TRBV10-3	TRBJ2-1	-	CAISESSTESYNEQFF	TGTGCCATCAGTGAGTCGTCGACAGAGAGCTACAATGAGCAGTTCTTC
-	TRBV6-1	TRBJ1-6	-	CASSDLQGYSPLHF	TGTGCCAGCAGTGACCTACAGGGTTATTCACCCCTCCACTTT
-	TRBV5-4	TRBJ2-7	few	CASSFSDVAYEQYF	TGTGCCAGCAGCTTCTCCGACGTAGCCTACGAGCAGTACTTC
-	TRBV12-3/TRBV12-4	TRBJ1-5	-	CASSLGGRGPQHF	TGTGCCAGCAGTTTAGGGGGGCGGGGGCCCCAGCATTTT
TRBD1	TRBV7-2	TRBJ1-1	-	CASSLGQMNTEAFF	TGTGCCAGCAGCCTGGGACAGATGAACACTGAAGCTTTCTTT
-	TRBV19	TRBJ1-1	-	CASSLTGPAFF	TGTGCCAGTAGTCTAACAGGGCCAGCTTTCTTT
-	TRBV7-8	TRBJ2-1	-	CASSLVRRGNLNEQFF	TGTGCCAGCAGCTTAGTTCGCAGGGGCAATCTCAATGAGCAGTTCTTC